This T cell receptor (beta chain) is drawn from a study of cytomegalovirus exposure and HLA in healthy donors. Study-level information: Membership in the Caucasian-associated ancestry cluster was found for approximately 85% of nearly 400 genotyped donors. Findings and caveats of the study: Earlier findings revealed that most TCR beta V segments proved productive either about 87% or about 30% of the time. A later analysis, which compared TCR beta chains of equal frequency, found the HLA-associated ones more clonally expanded.

Note on this clone: Antigen specificity is unknown.

The PCR used 60 Vbeta and 13 Jbeta primers. In the authors' methods: Unique TCR beta chains totaled roughly 81 million in a later count, with around 10 million of them shared. Sequencing used immunoSEQ multiplex PCR; TCRdb keeps in-frame clones, though not all of them. V and J calls and clone size come straight from that table; D and trimming were deduced from the DNA. The sample records under 150,000 clones, roughly 83% being singletons. Between the trimmed V and J ends, which lost 4 bases and 3 bases, there was a span of 15 bases. CDR1 is SGHVS, CDR2 FQNEAQ, per germline. This CDR3 has 15 residues. Material for sequencing was PBMCs. The genes are TRBV7-8 and TRBJ2-5; tentative D call: TRBD1 (5 bases). The clonotype originates from a girl aged 2 to 10 in good health and CMV-seronegative. Written as DNA, the CDR3 is TGTGCCAGCAGCTCCCCCAGACAGAAAGAAGAGACCCAGTACTTC. It yields the protein CASSSPRQKEETQYF.